These 14 T cell receptor beta chains originate from one sample sequenced in a study of blood T cell repertoires in COVID-19. Profiling relied on immunoSEQ multiplex PCR, and the TCRdb table lists in-frame clones only, not all of them. The sample yields about 180,000 clones, around 82% seen once. Sequencing used PBMCs or T cells enriched from blood (not recorded which). The receptor source for this set is a man aged 55 to 69 who had recovered from COVID-19.

V gene TRBV11-3 combines with J gene TRBJ2-1; 12 bases align to TRBD2. The CDR3 length is 16 residues. Looked up from germline, CDR1 is SGHNT and CDR2 is YENEEA. V shed 0 bases, J shed 8 bases, and the junction held 5 bases outside the gene matches. The CDR3 sequence is CASSLDRLAGADEQFF. In DNA, the CDR3 is TGTGCCAGCAGCTTAGACAGACTAGCGGGAGCGGATGAGCAGTTCTTC.

On this clone itself: The junction does not match germline at one end; this may be a read error. V is TRBV7-7 and J is TRBJ2-7; possibly TRBD2 for D (5 bases). There are 14 residues in the CDR3. Germline lookup yields CDR1 SSHAT and CDR2 FNYEAQ (reference sequence). This CDR3 reads CASSLGSGTAEQYF. DNA for the CDR3: TGTGCTAGCAGCTTAGGTTCGGGAACAGCCGAGCAGTACTTC.

Remarks on this clone: Other DNA sequences from this sample encode an identical CDR3 as well. The CDR3 loop reads CASSIGANSYNEQFF. For the CDR3, the DNA is TGTGCCAGTAGTATAGGGGCAAACTCCTACAATGAGCAGTTCTTC. The rearrangement links TRBV19 to TRBJ2-1; D remains ambiguous. CDR1 is LNHDA and CDR2 is SQIVND in the germline V gene (reference sequence). This CDR3 contains 15 residues. V was trimmed by 1 base and J by 0 bases, leaving 7 bases between them.

V is TRBV10-3 and J is TRBJ1-1; a weak D match, TRBD1 (5 bases). The CDR3 consists of 14 residues. The V and J ends lost 8 bases and 3 bases respectively, with 16 bases between them. The germline gives CDR1 ENHRY, CDR2 SYGVKD. The CDR3 nucleotides read TGTGCCATCCGTGCCCCACAGGTTGACACTGAAGCTTTCTTT. Amino acids: CAIRAPQVDTEAFF.

The chain has TRBV28 and TRBJ1-5, with a tentative D call TRBD1 (6 bases). The V and J ends lost 9 bases and 4 bases respectively, with 13 bases between them. From germline, CDR1 is MDHEN and CDR2 SYDVKM. This CDR3 has 13 residues. The CDR3 nucleotides read TGTGCCAGTATCCTGCAGGGGAATCAGCCCCAGCATTTT. It is translated as CASILQGNQPQHF.

The chain couples TRBV28 to TRBJ1-4; tentative D call: TRBD1 (6 bases). Deletions cut 0 bases from V and 7 bases from J, with 15 bases between. This CDR3 region has 16 residues. CDR1 is MDHEN, CDR2 SYDVKM, per germline. Here the CDR3 reads CASSLWGAGDREKLFF. CDR3 nucleotide sequence: TGTGCCAGCAGTTTATGGGGGGCGGGGGATCGTGAAAAACTGTTTTTT.

The chain employs TRBV4-1 and TRBJ2-5; a weak D match, TRBD2 (5 bases). The CDR3 totals 13 residues. The V and J ends lost 4 bases and 5 bases respectively, with 11 bases between them. Germline CDR1 MGHRA, CDR2 YSYEKL. The CDR3 sequence: CASSLLALETQYF. The CDR3 DNA sequence: TGCGCCAGCAGCCTCCTAGCTCTGGAGACCCAGTACTTC.

V gene TRBV5-4 combines with J gene TRBJ1-1, with a tentative D call TRBD1 (6 bases). The germline V and J ends were trimmed by 7 bases and 9 bases, with 16 bases remaining between them. The CDR3 is 12 residues long. Looked up from germline, CDR1 is SGHNT and CDR2 is YYREEE (reference sequence). CDR3 region: CASAELGAQAFF. In DNA, the CDR3 is TGTGCCAGCGCCGAACTGGGGGCGCAAGCTTTCTTT.

This chain connects TRBV21-1 to TRBJ1-6. TRBV21-1 is a pseudogene locus. This CDR3 has 18 residues. The CDR3 protein is CASSKGGGQSSYNSPLHF. Here the CDR3 DNA reads TGTGCCAGCAGCAAAGGGGGGGGGCAAAGCTCCTATAATTCACCCCTCCACTTT.

The CDR3 here is CASSTSSYNEQFF. The DNA for the CDR3 is TGTGCCAGCAGCACAAGCTCCTACAATGAGCAGTTCTTC. V is TRBV7-2 and J is TRBJ2-1; no clear D gene. The V gene's germline CDR1 is SGHTA and CDR2 FQGNSA. CDR3 length: 13 amino acids. Trimming stripped 5 bases from V and 0 bases from J, with 5 bases between. Looking up the rest from reference TRBV7-2 and TRBJ2-1 gives the full variable domain: GAGVSQSPSNKVTEKGKDVELRCDPISGHTALYWYRQSLGQGLEFLIYFQGNSAPDKSGLPSDRFSAERTGGSVSTLTIQRTQQEDSAVYLCASSTSSYNEQFFGPGTRLTVL.

The chain links TRBV5-1 to TRBJ1-5; D remains ambiguous. Trimming removed 0 bases from V and 0 bases from J, with 4 bases in between. The CDR3 has 14 amino acids. The V gene's germline CDR1 is SGHRS and CDR2 YFSETQ. The CDR3 DNA reads as TGCGCCAGCAGCTTGGACGGTAGCAATCAGCCCCAGCATTTT. This codes for CASSLDGSNQPQHF. Looking up the rest from reference TRBV5-1 and TRBJ1-5 gives the full variable domain: KAGVTQTPRYLIKTRGQQVTLSCSPISGHRSVSWYQQTPGQGLQFLFEYFSETQRNKGNFPGRFSGRQFSNSRSEMNVSTLELGDSALYLCASSLDGSNQPQHFGDGTRLSIL.

V and J are TRBV5-1 and TRBJ1-1, with D possibly being TRBD1 (5 bases). This CDR3 is 14 amino acids long. From germline, CDR1 is SGHRS and CDR2 YFSETQ. The V end was cut by 4 bases, the J end by 7 bases, with 17 bases between. The CDR3 sequence is CASSSSAGRNEAFF. DNA for the CDR3: TGCGCCAGCAGCAGCAGTGCGGGGCGGAATGAAGCTTTCTTT.

The chain employs TRBV2 and TRBJ2-5; TRBD1 is a possible D gene (5 bases). The CDR3 length is 13 residues. Germline V lookup: CDR1 SNHLY, CDR2 FYNNEI. The ends were cut back, 5 bases at V and 0 bases at J, with 7 bases in the middle. As DNA, the CDR3 is TGTGCCAGCAGTCCAGGGTACCAAGAGACCCAGTACTTC. Amino acids: CASSPGYQETQYF.

The J gene is TRBJ1-3, the V gene TRBV20-1; D gene unclear. Trimming removed 5 bases at V and 4 bases at J, with 6 bases between. The V gene's germline CDR1 is DFQATT and CDR2 SNEGSKA (reference sequence). The CDR3 contains 11 residues. CDR3 in amino acids: CSAYQGNTIYF. Written as DNA, the CDR3 is TGCAGTGCTTACCAGGGAAACACCATATATTTT.